This TCR beta chain is from a study of control samples from healthy donors and cancer patients. Produced via immunoSEQ multiplex PCR; TCRdb's table is partial and in-frame only. Counted here are tens of thousands of clones, roughly 82% occurring once; the ten biggest clones make up over 12%. In germline, CDR1 is GTSNPN, CDR2 SVGIG (reference sequence). The CDR3 totals 14 residues. V gave up 2 bases and J gave up 10 bases, with 20 bases separating them. Sequencing was done on a sample of blood. The chain recombines TRBV30 with TRBJ1-1; D gene unclear. The TCR originated in a man aged 45-60 years in good health. In DNA, the CDR3 is TGTGCCTGGAGTAGGGCGGGCGGGTGGCTGCGAGCTTTCTTT. Translation gives CAWSRAGGWLRAFF.